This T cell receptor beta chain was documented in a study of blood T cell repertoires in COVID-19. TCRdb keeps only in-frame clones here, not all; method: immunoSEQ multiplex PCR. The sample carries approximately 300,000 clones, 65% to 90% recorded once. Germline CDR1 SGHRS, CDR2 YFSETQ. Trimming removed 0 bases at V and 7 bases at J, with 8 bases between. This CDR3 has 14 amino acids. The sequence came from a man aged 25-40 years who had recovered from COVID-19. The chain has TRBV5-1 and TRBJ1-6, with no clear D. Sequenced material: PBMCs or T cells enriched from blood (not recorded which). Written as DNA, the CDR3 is TGCGCCAGCAGCTTGGGAACAGCCAATTCACCCCTCCACTTT. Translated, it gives CASSLGTANSPLHF.